This paragraph covers one TCR beta chain sequence. The target antigen is unknown. TCRdb keeps only in-frame clones here, not all; method: immunoSEQ multiplex PCR. The sample gives about 580,000 clones, roughly 98% of which show up once; 0.3% is in the top ten. From germline, CDR1 is MDHEN and CDR2 SYDVKM. This CDR3 has 12 residues. J gave up 5 bases and V 7 bases, and 5 bases lay outside the gene matches. The sample originates from a study of shared clonotypes between healthy human individuals. Whole-study context: Each donor contributed plates that comprised three CD4 naive, three CD4 memory, two CD8 naive and one CD8 memory.

In the naive CD8 group, cells lacked CD45RO and were positively selected for CCR7, so terminally differentiated effector memory CD45RA+ cells were left out. Study results and limitations: Shared clonotypes: approximately 4.5% naive CD4, roughly 3.5% naive CD8, 2.3% memory CD4, under 0.5% memory CD8. Genetic and exposure-history diversity was limited by the small donor number.

The TCR comes from a man aged 30 to 45 in good health. Sequenced: naive CD8+ T cells sorted from blood. The rearrangement links TRBV28 to TRBJ2-7; 7 bases are shared with TRBD1. Written as DNA, the CDR3 is TGTGCCAGCAAAGGGGGCGTCGACGAGCAGTACTTC. Translating gives CASKGGVDEQYF.